This passage covers 14 T cell receptor beta chains from one sample sequenced in a study of cytomegalovirus exposure and HLA in healthy donors. This PCR relied on a set of 60 Vbeta primers and 13 Jbeta primers. Sequenced by immunoSEQ multiplex PCR; TCRdb stores in-frame clones only, minus some. The repertoire holds 120,000 or so clones, with 17% as singletons. Sequenced material: PBMCs. These receptors were taken from a female donor in good health and CMV-seropositive.

On this clone itself: The junction does not match germline at one end; this may be a read error. This chain links TRBV5-1 with TRBJ2-7; 10 bases match TRBD2. Germline lookup yields CDR1 SGHRS and CDR2 YFSETQ. CDR3 length equals 15 residues. The CDR3 loop is CASSATSGDSYEQHF. CDR3 coding DNA: TGCGCCAGCAGCGCCACTAGCGGGGACTCCTACGAGCAGCACTTC. The full variable domain, rest sourced from reference TRBV5-1 and TRBJ2-7, is KAGVTQTPRYLIKTRGQQVTLSCSPISGHRSVSWYQQTPGQGLQFLFEYFSETQRNKGNFPGRFSGRQFSNSRSEMNVSTLELGDSALYLCASSATSGDSYEQHFGPGTRLTVT.

This clone was recorded a few times. V and J are TRBV28 and TRBJ1-5; D perhaps matches TRBD1 (6 bases). The CDR3 has 14 residues. The germline V and J ends were trimmed by 2 bases and 7 bases, with 12 bases remaining between them. Germline values: CDR1 MDHEN, CDR2 SYDVKM. For the CDR3, the DNA is TGTGCCAGCAGTTTACTGGGGGCGAACCAGCCCCAGCATTTT. Translation gives CASSLLGANQPQHF.

This clone turned up a few times. This sequence joins TRBV19 and TRBJ2-3; 9 positions agree with TRBD2. There are 14 residues in the CDR3. Per germline, CDR1 LNHDA and CDR2 SQIVND (reference sequence). V shed 5 bases, J shed 2 bases, and the junction held 2 bases outside the gene matches. The CDR3 sequence: CASSRLAVTDTQYF. CDR3 sequence (DNA): TGTGCCAGTAGTCGACTAGCGGTCACAGATACGCAGTATTTT.

This clone was detected many times. The chain combines TRBV28 with TRBJ1-2, with D tentatively TRBD1 (6 bases). V shed 3 bases and J shed 7 bases, with 15 bases lying between them. CDR1 and CDR2 (germline): MDHEN, SYDVKM. This CDR3 comprises 14 residues. CDR3 amino acids: CASSFLGAVGGYTF. The CDR3 nucleotides are TGTGCCAGCAGTTTTTTGGGGGCGGTGGGTGGCTACACCTTC.

This clone was detected only a few times. The chain employs TRBV5-6 and TRBJ2-7, with D tentatively TRBD1 (6 bases). Germline lookup yields CDR1 SGHDT and CDR2 YYEEEE. The CDR3 loop spans 15 amino acids. V was trimmed by 0 bases and J by 7 bases, leaving 17 bases between them. CDR3 in amino acids: CASSLEAGELWEQYF. The CDR3 DNA reads as TGTGCCAGCAGCTTGGAGGCAGGGGAACTTTGGGAGCAGTACTTC.

V usage is TRBV5-6 and J usage is TRBJ1-1; D remains ambiguous. The germline CDR1 and CDR2 sequences are SGHDT and YYEEEE. Trimming cost V 0 bases and J 7 bases, with 7 bases left between them. This CDR3 comprises 12 residues. The CDR3 protein is CASSLGAFEAFF. The CDR3 nucleotides read TGTGCCAGCAGCTTGGGGGCCTTTGAAGCTTTCTTT.

The V gene is TRBV11-2, the J gene TRBJ1-4; D ambiguous. The germline V and J ends were trimmed by 1 base and 8 bases, with 14 bases remaining between them. The length of the CDR3 is 15 residues. Germline lookup yields CDR1 SGHAT and CDR2 FQNNGV. CDR3 DNA: TGTGCCAGCAGCTTAGCCGGGCTAAGAGGGGAAAAACTGTTTTTT. It translates to CASSLAGLRGEKLFF.

This clone was found a few times. This chain connects TRBV4-1 to TRBJ1-3; 7 bases match TRBD1. This CDR3 has 20 residues. V lost 0 bases, J lost 5 bases, and 19 bases stayed unmatched. Germline CDR1 reads MGHRA; CDR2 reads YSYEKL. The CDR3 nucleotides are TGCGCCAGCAGCCAAGACCATCTCCCCTTAAGAGGGGGCCAAAGAAACACCATATATTTT. It encodes CASSQDHLPLRGGQRNTIYF.

Only a few counts were recorded for this clone. This chain connects TRBV5-1 to TRBJ1-2, with TRBD1 matching 12 bases. This CDR3 is built from 16 residues. Germline V gives CDR1 SGHRS, CDR2 YFSETQ. The V and J ends lost 0 bases and 8 bases, in that order; junction bases with no gene match: 8. In nucleotides, the CDR3 is TGCGCCAGCAGCTTGGCAACGGGACAGGGGGCCGGCGGCTACACCTTC. This translates into CASSLATGQGAGGYTF.

V usage is TRBV11-3 and J usage is TRBJ1-1; TRBD1 matches 9 bases. V trimming: 6 bases; J trimming: 11 bases; junction bases outside the gene matches: 4. The germline V gene encodes CDR1 SGHNT and CDR2 YENEEA. CDR3 size: 11 residues. CDR3: CASRPGQGAFF. The CDR3 nucleotides are TGTGCCAGCAGACCCGGACAGGGGGCTTTCTTT.

This rearrangement joins TRBV25-1 to TRBJ1-1; TRBD1 matches at 7 bases. CDR3 length: 15 residues. Germline V gene sequence: CDR1 MGHDK, CDR2 SYGVNS. Trimming removed 3 bases from V and 3 bases from J; junction bases left unmatched: 7. Written as DNA, the CDR3 is TGTGCCAGCAGTGATGGTGGCAGGGGGGACACTGAAGCTTTCTTT. Encoded protein: CASSDGGRGDTEAFF. Supplemented by reference TRBV25-1 and TRBJ1-1, the full variable domain reads EADIYQTPRYLVIGTGKKITLECSQTMGHDKMYWYQQDPGMELHLIHYSYGVNSTEKGDLSSESTVSRIRTEHFPLTLESARPSHTSQYLCASSDGGRGDTEAFFGQGTRLTVV.

The gene calls are TRBV9 and TRBJ2-3, with D maybe TRBD2 (6 bases). V lost 0 bases and J 2 bases, leaving 7 bases between the germline ends. The CDR3 sequence is 14 residues long. Germline loops: CDR1 SGDLS, CDR2 YYNGEE. The CDR3 here is CASSVADYTDTQYF. The CDR3 DNA reads TGTGCCAGCAGCGTAGCGGACTACACAGATACGCAGTATTTT.

This chain links TRBV9 with TRBJ1-1; TRBD1 matches 8 bases. This CDR3 spans 16 amino acids. The V and J ends lost 4 bases and 0 bases, in that order; junction bases with no gene match: 8. Germline V gene data show CDR1 as SGDLS and CDR2 as YYNGEE. The chain's CDR3 is CASSPRDRTMNTEAFF. The CDR3 DNA is TGTGCCAGCAGCCCCAGGGACAGGACCATGAACACTGAAGCTTTCTTT.

This clone showed up just a few times. The gene calls are TRBV9 and TRBJ2-5; the D gene is possibly TRBD1 (6 bases). The CDR3 has 14 amino acids. CDR1 and CDR2 from the germline V gene are SGDLS and YYNGEE. Trimming shortened V by 3 bases and J by 2 bases, and 11 bases separated the two germline ends. The CDR3 bases are TGTGCCAGCAGCGGACAGGAACGACAAGAGACCCAGTACTTC. It translates to CASSGQERQETQYF.